This TCR beta chain originates from a study of PD-1 blockade in classical Hodgkin lymphoma. Across the study: Patients were given intravenous nivolumab, 3 mg/kg, every 2 weeks. Study-level findings and limits: In CD4+ cells, TCR diversity went up significantly by C4D1, but in CD8+ cells it did not. Baseline TCR diversity was reportedly lower in newly diagnosed patients than healthy donors.

Of note for this clone: No antigen is known for it.

There was relapse after autologous stem cell transplantation in every patient, and there was variation in brentuximab vedotin exposure. Best responses fell into complete response, partial response or progressive disease. Trimming removed 7 bases at V and 9 bases at J, with 10 bases between. The CDR3 is 11 amino acids. Germline V gene sequence: CDR1 MNHEY, CDR2 SVGAGI. Profiled with immunoSEQ multiplex PCR; TCRdb holds only in-frame clones, not every one. The sample includes roughly 140,000 clones, approximately 81% of them seen just once. The receptor was isolated from a human donor with classical Hodgkin lymphoma. The source was peripheral blood mononuclear cells (PBMCs), collected before the second cycle of nivolumab. The chain links TRBV6-5 to TRBJ2-1, with D maybe TRBD1 (6 bases). The CDR3 coding sequence is TGTGCCAGCACCTTAGGGGGTGAGCAGTTCTTC. Translated: CASTLGGEQFF.